This is a list of T cell receptor beta chains from one sample in a study of T-cell reconstitution after alpha-beta-depleted transplantation in children. TCRdb processed the PCR reads anew with MiXCR; each CDR3 protein has one entry. The sample shows about 92,000 distinct CDR3 sequences, 12% of them seen only once. Sample: PBMCs from the stem cell graft donor, taken from the stem cell graft. The receptors shown here come from a human donor who donated a stem cell graft to a child with inherited bone marrow failure. CDR3s include the opening cysteine and the closing phenylalanine or tryptophan. A D gene is named only where the DNA matches it firmly. For some rows the clone size is stated as once, few or many, or as a class when expanded; others skip it.

v_call: TRBV5-1
cdr3_length: 14
j_call: TRBJ1-1
d_call: TRBD1
clone_size: many
cdr3_nt: TGCGCCAGCAGCTTGGCGGGTCAGGGGGCTGAAGCTTTCTTT
cdr3_aa: CASSLAGQGAEAFF

v_call: TRBV19
cdr3_length: 15
j_call: TRBJ1-5
d_call: .
clone_size: .
cdr3_nt: TGTGCCAGTAGTACCGCCAGTCATAGCAATCAGCCCCAGCATTTT
cdr3_aa: CASSTASHSNQPQHF

v_call: TRBV7-3
cdr3_length: 17
j_call: TRBJ2-2
d_call: TRBD1
clone_size: many
cdr3_nt: TGTGCCAGCAGCTTAATGTTAACAGGGGCTGCCACCGGGGAGCTGTTTTTT
cdr3_aa: CASSLMLTGAATGELFF

v_call: TRBV10-3
cdr3_length: 15
j_call: TRBJ1-1
d_call: TRBD1
clone_size: many
cdr3_nt: TGTGCCATCAGTGACCCGGGACAGTTGAACACTGAAGCTTTCTTT
cdr3_aa: CAISDPGQLNTEAFF

v_call: TRBV7-2
cdr3_length: 13
j_call: TRBJ2-7
d_call: .
clone_size: many
cdr3_nt: TGTGCCAGCAGCTTAGTGGAGGGCCGGGAGCAGTACTTC
cdr3_aa: CASSLVEGREQYF

v_call: TRBV11-1
cdr3_length: 19
j_call: TRBJ2-2
d_call: TRBD2
clone_size: many
cdr3_nt: TGTGCCAGCAGCACACCCGGGACTAGCGGGGCCAAGAACACCGGGGAGCTGTTTTTT
cdr3_aa: CASSTPGTSGAKNTGELFF

v_call: TRBV29-1
cdr3_length: 15
j_call: TRBJ2-7
d_call: TRBD1
clone_size: many
cdr3_nt: TGCAGCGTGGGAACCGGGACAGGGGGCACCTACGAGCAGTACTTC
cdr3_aa: CSVGTGTGGTYEQYF

v_call: TRBV12-3/TRBV12-4
cdr3_length: 13
j_call: TRBJ1-1
d_call: .
clone_size: many
cdr3_nt: TGTGCCAGCAGTTTAGCAGAGAACACTGAAGCTTTCTTT
cdr3_aa: CASSLAENTEAFF

v_call: TRBV25-1
cdr3_length: 15
j_call: TRBJ2-7
d_call: .
clone_size: .
cdr3_nt: TGTGCCAGCAGTGTCCTCCGGGACGGATCCTACGAGCAGTACTTC
cdr3_aa: CASSVLRDGSYEQYF

v_call: TRBV19
cdr3_length: 18
j_call: TRBJ1-5
d_call: TRBD1
clone_size: many
cdr3_nt: TGTGCCAGTAGTATAGGGGTCGCGGGACAGAGAGGCAATCAGCCCCAGCATTTT
cdr3_aa: CASSIGVAGQRGNQPQHF

v_call: TRBV4-3
cdr3_length: 15
j_call: TRBJ2-1
d_call: TRBD2
clone_size: many
cdr3_nt: TGCGCCAGCAGCCAAGGGCCCGGGACTAGCACTGAGCAGTTCTTC
cdr3_aa: CASSQGPGTSTEQFF

v_call: TRBV4-2
cdr3_length: 15
j_call: TRBJ2-1
d_call: TRBD2
clone_size: few
cdr3_nt: TGTGCCAGCAGCCAGCGGGAGCGCACCTACAATGAGCAGTTCTTC
cdr3_aa: CASSQRERTYNEQFF

v_call: TRBV7-2
cdr3_length: 15
j_call: TRBJ2-3
d_call: TRBD2
clone_size: many
cdr3_nt: TGTGCCAGCAGCCTAAGCGGGGCACCCACAGATACGCAGTATTTT
cdr3_aa: CASSLSGAPTDTQYF

v_call: TRBV7-2
cdr3_length: 14
j_call: TRBJ2-7
d_call: TRBD2
clone_size: many
cdr3_nt: TGTGCCAGCAGCCTCGGACTAGCGGGAGACGAGCAGTACTTC
cdr3_aa: CASSLGLAGDEQYF

v_call: TRBV6-5
cdr3_length: 12
j_call: TRBJ2-7
d_call: .
clone_size: many
cdr3_nt: TGTGCCAGCAGGGCGACTATCTACGAGCAGTACTTC
cdr3_aa: CASRATIYEQYF

v_call: TRBV4-1
cdr3_length: 13
j_call: TRBJ2-7
d_call: .
clone_size: many
cdr3_nt: TGCGCCAGCAGCCAAGTGGGCAGGGACGAGCAGTACTTC
cdr3_aa: CASSQVGRDEQYF

v_call: TRBV19
cdr3_length: 14
j_call: TRBJ1-1
d_call: .
clone_size: .
cdr3_nt: TGTGCCAGTAGTATCTCAGCCGTGAACACTGAAGCTTTCTTT
cdr3_aa: CASSISAVNTEAFF

v_call: TRBV5-6
cdr3_length: 15
j_call: TRBJ2-4
d_call: .
clone_size: many
cdr3_nt: TGTGCCAGCAGCTTGGGAGGGGATCGAGATGACATTCAGTACTTC
cdr3_aa: CASSLGGDRDDIQYF

v_call: TRBV20-1
cdr3_length: 14
j_call: TRBJ1-5
d_call: .
clone_size: many
cdr3_nt: TGCAGTGCCCAAGAAGGGTCCCGGGATCGGCCCCAGCATTTT
cdr3_aa: CSAQEGSRDRPQHF

v_call: TRBV7-2
cdr3_length: 15
j_call: TRBJ1-5
d_call: .
clone_size: many
cdr3_nt: TGTGCCAGCAGCTTAACCTCCCTTAGCAATCAGCCCCAGCATTTT
cdr3_aa: CASSLTSLSNQPQHF

v_call: TRBV3-1
cdr3_length: 15
j_call: TRBJ2-7
d_call: TRBD1
clone_size: many
cdr3_nt: TGTGCCAGCAGCCAATTTCCGGGACAGGGTTACGAGCAGTACTTC
cdr3_aa: CASSQFPGQGYEQYF

v_call: TRBV7-2
cdr3_length: 11
j_call: TRBJ2-3
d_call: TRBD1
clone_size: many
cdr3_nt: TGTGCCAGCAGCCCCGGACAGGGGGCGCATTTT
cdr3_aa: CASSPGQGAHF

v_call: TRBV7-2
cdr3_length: 14
j_call: TRBJ2-7
d_call: .
clone_size: .
cdr3_nt: TGTGCCAGCAGCCCTAACAGGGCGGCTGTCGAGCAGTACTTC
cdr3_aa: CASSPNRAAVEQYF

v_call: TRBV4-3
cdr3_length: 15
j_call: TRBJ2-1
d_call: TRBD2
clone_size: many
cdr3_nt: TGCGCCAGCAGCCAAGGGCTAGCGGCTTCCAATGAGCAGTTCTTC
cdr3_aa: CASSQGLAASNEQFF

v_call: TRBV7-2
cdr3_length: 15
j_call: TRBJ1-5
d_call: .
clone_size: many
cdr3_nt: TGTGCCAGCAGCCAGCAGGGTACTAACGGTCAGGCCCAGCATTTT
cdr3_aa: CASSQQGTNGQAQHF

v_call: TRBV20-1
cdr3_length: 15
j_call: TRBJ1-2
d_call: .
clone_size: many
cdr3_nt: TGCAGTGCTAGACCCCCCTGGGGGCAGGGCTATGGCTACACCTTC
cdr3_aa: CSARPPWGQGYGYTF

v_call: TRBV7-2
cdr3_length: 14
j_call: TRBJ1-2
d_call: .
clone_size: many
cdr3_nt: TGTGCCAGCAGCTTTAGGGGAGATTCTCGTGGCTACACCTTC
cdr3_aa: CASSFRGDSRGYTF

v_call: TRBV2
cdr3_length: 15
j_call: TRBJ2-1
d_call: .
clone_size: .
cdr3_nt: TGTGCCAGCAGTGAATGGCAGGGGTCCTACAATGAGCAGTTCTTC
cdr3_aa: CASSEWQGSYNEQFF

v_call: TRBV5-5
cdr3_length: 15
j_call: TRBJ1-1
d_call: .
clone_size: many
cdr3_nt: TGTGCCAGCTCGCTTCCTCCGGGCACTGACACTGAAGCTTTCTTT
cdr3_aa: CASSLPPGTDTEAFF

v_call: TRBV9
cdr3_length: 14
j_call: TRBJ2-7
d_call: .
clone_size: many
cdr3_nt: TGTGCCAGCAGCGTCCGAGCGGAGCCCTACGAGCAGTACTTC
cdr3_aa: CASSVRAEPYEQYF

v_call: TRBV5-1
cdr3_length: 15
j_call: TRBJ1-1
d_call: TRBD1
clone_size: many
cdr3_nt: TGCGCCAGCAACTTACAGGGGGCGAGTAGCACTGAAGCTTTCTTT
cdr3_aa: CASNLQGASSTEAFF

v_call: TRBV28
cdr3_length: 14
j_call: TRBJ2-1
d_call: .
clone_size: many
cdr3_nt: TGTGCCAGCAGTTTTCAGGACCTCGGGGGTGAGCAGTTCTTC
cdr3_aa: CASSFQDLGGEQFF

v_call: TRBV5-1
cdr3_length: 14
j_call: TRBJ1-2
d_call: .
clone_size: many
cdr3_nt: TGTGCCAGCAGCTTAGGAGGCGGAAACTATGGCTACACCTTC
cdr3_aa: CASSLGGGNYGYTF

v_call: TRBV9
cdr3_length: 15
j_call: TRBJ1-2
d_call: TRBD1
clone_size: many
cdr3_nt: TGTGCCAGCAGCGGGTACGGGACAGACAACTATGGCTACACCTTC
cdr3_aa: CASSGYGTDNYGYTF

v_call: TRBV7-2
cdr3_length: 14
j_call: TRBJ2-1
d_call: .
clone_size: .
cdr3_nt: TGTGCCAGCACCCTCTGGGGGGCGTACAATGAGCAGTTCTTC
cdr3_aa: CASTLWGAYNEQFF

v_call: TRBV7-2
cdr3_length: 16
j_call: TRBJ1-2
d_call: TRBD1
clone_size: .
cdr3_nt: TGTGCCAGCAGCACCGGGACAGGGACGGTGACACATGGCTACACCTTC
cdr3_aa: CASSTGTGTVTHGYTF

v_call: TRBV29-1
cdr3_length: 13
j_call: TRBJ1-1
d_call: .
clone_size: many
cdr3_nt: TGCAGCGTTGAAGTTAGGACTGCTCTCGAAGCTTTCTTT
cdr3_aa: CSVEVRTALEAFF

v_call: TRBV3-1
cdr3_length: 18
j_call: TRBJ2-2
d_call: TRBD1
clone_size: many
cdr3_nt: TGTGCCAGCAGCCAATTCGTCGCCGGGACAGGGGTGACCGGGGAGCTGTTTTTT
cdr3_aa: CASSQFVAGTGVTGELFF

v_call: TRBV5-5
cdr3_length: 15
j_call: TRBJ2-7
d_call: TRBD2
clone_size: many
cdr3_nt: TGTGCCAGCAGCCAAATAAGCGGGACTAACTACGAGCAGTACTTC
cdr3_aa: CASSQISGTNYEQYF

v_call: TRBV5-1
cdr3_length: 13
j_call: TRBJ2-3
d_call: .
clone_size: many
cdr3_nt: TGCGCCAGCAGCTTGGCCGGGTCAGATACGCAGTATTTT
cdr3_aa: CASSLAGSDTQYF

v_call: TRBV4-2
cdr3_length: 15
j_call: TRBJ1-4
d_call: .
clone_size: many
cdr3_nt: TGTGCCAGCAGCTCCCAGACAGGAGATAATGAAAAACTGTTTTTT
cdr3_aa: CASSSQTGDNEKLFF

v_call: TRBV7-3
cdr3_length: 16
j_call: TRBJ2-2
d_call: TRBD1
clone_size: many
cdr3_nt: TGTGCCAGCAGCTTAACAACTGACAGGGGCACCGGGGAGCTGTTTTTT
cdr3_aa: CASSLTTDRGTGELFF

v_call: TRBV5-1
cdr3_length: 15
j_call: TRBJ2-1
d_call: .
clone_size: many
cdr3_nt: TGCGCCAGTAGTCCCCGTGGCGGGGAGAACGATGAGCAGTTCTTC
cdr3_aa: CASSPRGGENDEQFF

v_call: TRBV28
cdr3_length: 19
j_call: TRBJ2-2
d_call: TRBD2
clone_size: few
cdr3_nt: TGTGCCAGCAGCCCGAGTGATCTGTCACGGGAGGTCGCCACCGGGGAGCTGTTTTTT
cdr3_aa: CASSPSDLSREVATGELFF

v_call: TRBV15
cdr3_length: 16
j_call: TRBJ2-5
d_call: TRBD1
clone_size: many
cdr3_nt: TGTGCCACCAGCGAGAAGGTTGGGACAGGGCCCGGGGCCCAGTACTTC
cdr3_aa: CATSEKVGTGPGAQYF

v_call: TRBV20-1
cdr3_length: 12
j_call: TRBJ2-3
d_call: TRBD2
clone_size: many
cdr3_nt: TGCAGTGCCTCCGGGGGGTGGGGAACGCAGTATTTT
cdr3_aa: CSASGGWGTQYF